This entry concerns a single TCR beta chain. The same CDR3 is also encoded by other DNA sequences in this sample. CDR3 length equals 14 residues. The germline V gene encodes CDR1 MNHNS and CDR2 SASEGT. V lost 3 bases, J lost 7 bases, and 13 bases lay in between. The data originate from a study of PD-1 blockade in classical Hodgkin lymphoma. This table comes from immunoSEQ multiplex PCR, and its TCRdb copy is limited to in-frame clones, with some not included. The sample records 90,000 to 95,000 clones, roughly 87% being singletons. Relapse after autologous stem cell transplantation occurred in every patient, and brentuximab vedotin exposure varied.

This chain uses TRBV6-1 with TRBJ2-1; D may be TRBD1 (6 bases). The TCR sequence derives from a human donor with classical Hodgkin lymphoma. The input for sequencing was peripheral blood mononuclear cells (PBMCs), taken before the second cycle of nivolumab. For the CDR3, the DNA is TGTGCCAGCAGTGAGCGCGCAGGGGCTAATGAGCAGTTCTTC. Translation gives CASSERAGANEQFF.